What follows is one T cell receptor beta chain and its context. These data are taken from a study of blood T cell repertoires in COVID-19. Study-wide context: The United States, Italy and Spain supplied acute and convalescent COVID-19 samples. The analysed material was cDNA or gDNA that came from T cells, B-cell-depleted T cells, or PBMCs.

Source study methods: How many nucleated cells were present was estimated from reference gene primer amplification. Libraries were prepared by immunoSEQ multiplex PCR; TCRdb keeps only in-frame clonotypes and omits some of them. V and J calls and clone size are given by that table; D and trimming were obtained from the DNA. The data show 100,000 or so clones, 91% seen once. The germline gives CDR1 SGHAT, CDR2 FQNNGV. Trimming at V came to 3 bases and at J to 6 bases, leaving 11 bases not matched to a gene. The CDR3 length is 17 residues. The sequence was collected from a man over 45 with acute or convalescent COVID-19. Sequencing was performed on peripheral blood. The gene calls are TRBV11-2 and TRBJ2-3, with 11 bases fitting TRBD2. The CDR3 DNA sequence: TGTGCCAGCAGCTTCCCGTTAGCGGGGGGGCCCCCCGATACGCAGTATTTT. This sequence encodes CASSFPLAGGPPDTQYF.